Described below is a single T cell receptor beta chain sequence and its context. Generated by immunoSEQ multiplex PCR, the TCRdb table keeps only in-frame clones and is missing some. The data show approximately 170,000 clones, with about 90% seen just once and over 2.5% held by the top ten. The data originate from a study of cytomegalovirus exposure and HLA in healthy donors. The V gene's germline CDR1 is LNHDA and CDR2 SQIVND (reference sequence). The CDR3 is 15 residues long. Trimming left V 5 bases short and J 0 bases short, with 11 bases between. Sample: PBMCs. The chain uses TRBV19 and TRBJ1-3; weak D call: TRBD1 (6 bases). This receptor was taken from a woman aged 18-29 years in good health and CMV-seropositive. The CDR3 region is CASSERQVSGNTIYF. DNA of the CDR3: TGTGCCAGTAGTGAGAGACAGGTCTCTGGAAACACCATATATTTT.